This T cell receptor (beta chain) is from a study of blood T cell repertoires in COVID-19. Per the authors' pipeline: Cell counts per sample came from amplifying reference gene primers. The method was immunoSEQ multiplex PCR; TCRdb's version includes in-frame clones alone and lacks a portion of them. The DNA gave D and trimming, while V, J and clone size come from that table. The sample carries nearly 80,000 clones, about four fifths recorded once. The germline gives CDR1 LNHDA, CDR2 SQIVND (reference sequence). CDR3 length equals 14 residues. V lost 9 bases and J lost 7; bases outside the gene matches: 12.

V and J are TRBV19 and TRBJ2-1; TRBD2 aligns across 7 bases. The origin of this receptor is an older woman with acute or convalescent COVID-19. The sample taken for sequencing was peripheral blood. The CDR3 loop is CASTARGSRNEQFF. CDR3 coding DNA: TGTGCCAGCACCGCTCGCGGGAGTAGAAATGAGCAGTTCTTC. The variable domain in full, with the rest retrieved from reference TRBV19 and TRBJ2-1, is DGGITQSPKYLFRKEGQNVTLSCEQNLNHDAMYWYRQDPGQGLRLIYYSQIVNDFQKGDIAEGYSVSREKKESFPLTVTSAQKNPTAFYLCASTARGSRNEQFFGPGTRLTVL.